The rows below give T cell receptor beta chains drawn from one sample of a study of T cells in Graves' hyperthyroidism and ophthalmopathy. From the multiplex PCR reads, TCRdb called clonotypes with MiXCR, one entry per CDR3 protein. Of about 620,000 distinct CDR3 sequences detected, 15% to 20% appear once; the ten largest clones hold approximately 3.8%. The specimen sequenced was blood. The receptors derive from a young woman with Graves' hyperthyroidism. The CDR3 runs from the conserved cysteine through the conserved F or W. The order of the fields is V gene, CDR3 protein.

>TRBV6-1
CASSYFSGSYNEQFF
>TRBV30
CAWNSGQGTYEQYF
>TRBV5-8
CASSSTGTSNTGELFF
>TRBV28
CASRTGATNEKLFF
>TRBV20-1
CSARAPASRGPGETQYF
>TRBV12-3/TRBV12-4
CASSARTGVRTEAFF
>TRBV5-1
CASSWSGSTNEKLFF
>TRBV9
CASSVGVEGLRNTEAFF
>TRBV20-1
CSARFEGHPLLGQYF
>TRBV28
CASRETGYYGYTF
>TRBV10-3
CAISESRGLGRNEQFF
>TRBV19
CATLTGTSGSDTNTGELFF
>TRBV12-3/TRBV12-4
CASRPGSLADTQYF
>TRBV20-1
CSGTNTDTQYF
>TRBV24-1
CATSADAGGLDEQFF
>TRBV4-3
CASSQGLADHNEQFF
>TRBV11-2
CASSLSTEYNEQFF
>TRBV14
CASSQGPEAFF
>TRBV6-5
CASSYSSFGEGTEAFF
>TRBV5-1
CASSHYPGQDPRGYTF
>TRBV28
CASSFAADNQPQHF
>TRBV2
CASIGLAGYHEQYF
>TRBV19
CASSIGPVNTEAFF
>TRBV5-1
CASTSKGETYEQYF
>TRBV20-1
CALGAGGTDTQYF
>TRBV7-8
CASSPQAGAVDTQYF
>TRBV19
CASSGRDRGTEAFF
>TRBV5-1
CASGRGSGANVLTF